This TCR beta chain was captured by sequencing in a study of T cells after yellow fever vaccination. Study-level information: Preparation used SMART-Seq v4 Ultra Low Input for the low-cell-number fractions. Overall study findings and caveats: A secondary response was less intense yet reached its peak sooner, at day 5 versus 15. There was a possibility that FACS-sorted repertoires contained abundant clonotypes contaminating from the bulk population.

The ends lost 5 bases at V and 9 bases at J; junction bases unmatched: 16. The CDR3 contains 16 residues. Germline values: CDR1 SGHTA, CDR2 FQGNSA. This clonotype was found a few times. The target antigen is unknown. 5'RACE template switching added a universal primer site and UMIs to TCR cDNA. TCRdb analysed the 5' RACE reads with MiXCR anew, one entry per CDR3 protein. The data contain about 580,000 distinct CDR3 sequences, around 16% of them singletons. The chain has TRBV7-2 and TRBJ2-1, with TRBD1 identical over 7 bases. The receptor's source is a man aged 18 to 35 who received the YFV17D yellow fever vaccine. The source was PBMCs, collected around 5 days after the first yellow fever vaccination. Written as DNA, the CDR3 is TGTGCCAGCAGCCTGAACAGGGGCGCGAAGGTCGTTGAGCAGTTCTTC. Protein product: CASSLNRGAKVVEQFF.